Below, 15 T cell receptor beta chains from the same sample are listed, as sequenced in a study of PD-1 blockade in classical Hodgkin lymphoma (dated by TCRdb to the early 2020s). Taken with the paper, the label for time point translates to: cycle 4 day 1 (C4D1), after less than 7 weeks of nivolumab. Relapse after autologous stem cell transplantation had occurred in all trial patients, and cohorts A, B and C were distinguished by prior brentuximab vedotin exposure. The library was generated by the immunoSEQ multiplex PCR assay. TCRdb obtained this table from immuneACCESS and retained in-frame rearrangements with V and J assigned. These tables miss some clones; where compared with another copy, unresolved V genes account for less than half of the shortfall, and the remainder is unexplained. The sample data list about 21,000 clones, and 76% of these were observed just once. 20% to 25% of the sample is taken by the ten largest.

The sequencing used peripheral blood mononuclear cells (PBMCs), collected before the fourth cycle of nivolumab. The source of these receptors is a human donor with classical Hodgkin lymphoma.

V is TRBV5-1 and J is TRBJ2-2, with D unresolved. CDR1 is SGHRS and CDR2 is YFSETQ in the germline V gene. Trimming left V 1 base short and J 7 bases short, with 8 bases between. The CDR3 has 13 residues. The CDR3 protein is CASSLPMVGELFF. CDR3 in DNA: TGCGCCAGCAGCTTGCCCATGGTCGGGGAGCTGTTTTTT.

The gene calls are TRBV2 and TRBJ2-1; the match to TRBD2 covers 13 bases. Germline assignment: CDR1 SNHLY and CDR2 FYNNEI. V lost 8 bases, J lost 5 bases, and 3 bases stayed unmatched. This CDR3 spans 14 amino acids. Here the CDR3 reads CASLTSGRDNEQFF. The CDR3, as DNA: TGTGCCAGCCTAACTAGCGGGAGGGACAATGAGCAGTTCTTC.

CDR3: CATSRDLVLGQGNEQYV. The CDR3 DNA is TGTGCCACCAGCAGAGATCTCGTTTTGGGACAGGGAAACGAGCAGTACGTC. J is TRBJ2-7 and V is TRBV15; TRBD1 matches 9 bases. The CDR3 is 17 residues long. V lost 0 bases, J lost 5 bases, and 11 bases stayed unmatched. Germline assignment: CDR1 LNHNV and CDR2 YYDKDF (reference sequence).

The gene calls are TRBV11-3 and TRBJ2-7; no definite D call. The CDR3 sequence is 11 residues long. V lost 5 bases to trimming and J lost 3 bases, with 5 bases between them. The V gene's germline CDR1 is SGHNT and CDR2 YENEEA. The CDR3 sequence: CASSGGYEQYF. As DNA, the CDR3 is TGTGCCAGCAGCGGCGGCTACGAGCAGTACTTC.

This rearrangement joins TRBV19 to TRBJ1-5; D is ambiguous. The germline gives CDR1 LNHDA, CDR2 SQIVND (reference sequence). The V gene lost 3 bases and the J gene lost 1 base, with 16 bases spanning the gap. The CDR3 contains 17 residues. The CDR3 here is CASSMGGWTLSNQPQHF. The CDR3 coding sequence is TGTGCCAGTAGTATGGGAGGGTGGACTTTGAGCAATCAGCCCCAGCATTTT.

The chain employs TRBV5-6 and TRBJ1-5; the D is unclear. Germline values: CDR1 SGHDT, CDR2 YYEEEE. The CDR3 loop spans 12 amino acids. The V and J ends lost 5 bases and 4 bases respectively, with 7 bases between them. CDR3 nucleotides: TGTGCCAGCAGTTACTCGAATCAGCCCCAGCATTTT. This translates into CASSYSNQPQHF.

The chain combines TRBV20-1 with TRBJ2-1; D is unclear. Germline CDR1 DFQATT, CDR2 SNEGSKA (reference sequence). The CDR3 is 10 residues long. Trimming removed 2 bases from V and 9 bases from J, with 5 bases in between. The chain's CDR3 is CSARKLEQFF. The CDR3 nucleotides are TGCAGTGCTAGAAAACTTGAGCAGTTCTTC.

The CDR3 coding sequence is TGTGCTAGTGGTTTGAGAGCGGGAGTCTCCTACGAGCAGTACTTC. It encodes CASGLRAGVSYEQYF. The V call is TRBV12-5, the J call TRBJ2-7; 8 bases fit TRBD2. CDR3 length: 15 amino acids. V lost 2 bases to trimming and J lost 0 bases; unmatched junction nucleotides: 3. Germline values: CDR1 LGHNT, CDR2 FRNRAP.

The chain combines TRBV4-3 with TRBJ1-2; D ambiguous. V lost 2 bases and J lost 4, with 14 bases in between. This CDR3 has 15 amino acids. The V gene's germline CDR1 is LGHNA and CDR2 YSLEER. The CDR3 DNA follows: TGCGCCAGCAGCCAATCGGCCGGGCAGTTCTATGGCTACACCTTC. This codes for CASSQSAGQFYGYTF.

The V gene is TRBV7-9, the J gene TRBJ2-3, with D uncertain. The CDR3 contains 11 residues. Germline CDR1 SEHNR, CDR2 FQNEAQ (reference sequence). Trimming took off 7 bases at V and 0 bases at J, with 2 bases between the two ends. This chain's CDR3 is CASTSTDTQYF. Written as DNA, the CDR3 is TGTGCCAGCACGAGCACAGATACGCAGTATTTT.

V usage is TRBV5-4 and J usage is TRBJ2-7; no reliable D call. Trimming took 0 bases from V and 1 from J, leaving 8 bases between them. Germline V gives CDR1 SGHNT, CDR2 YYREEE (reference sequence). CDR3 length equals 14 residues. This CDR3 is CASSLAGVSYEQYF. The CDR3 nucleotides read TGTGCCAGCAGCTTGGCCGGAGTGTCCTACGAGCAGTACTTC. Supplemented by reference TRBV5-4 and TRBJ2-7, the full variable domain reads ETGVTQSPTHLIKTRGQQVTLRCSSQSGHNTVSWYQQALGQGPQFIFQYYREEENGRGNFPPRFSGLQFPNYSSELNVNALELDDSALYLCASSLAGVSYEQYFGPGTRLTVT.

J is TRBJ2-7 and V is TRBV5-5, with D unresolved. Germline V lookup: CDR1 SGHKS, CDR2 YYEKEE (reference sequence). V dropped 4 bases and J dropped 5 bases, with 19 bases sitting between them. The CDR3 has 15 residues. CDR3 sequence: CASSLQLLNSDEQYV. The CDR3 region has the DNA TGTGCCAGCAGCCTACAATTACTGAACAGCGACGAGCAGTACGTC.

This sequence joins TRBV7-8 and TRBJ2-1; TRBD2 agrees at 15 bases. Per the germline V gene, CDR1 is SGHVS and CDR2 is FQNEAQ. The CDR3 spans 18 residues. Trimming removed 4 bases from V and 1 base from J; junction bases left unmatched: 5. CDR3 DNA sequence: TGTGCCAGCAGCTCTGGGACTAGCGGGAGGAGGTCCTACAATGAGCAGTTCTTC. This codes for CASSSGTSGRRSYNEQFF.

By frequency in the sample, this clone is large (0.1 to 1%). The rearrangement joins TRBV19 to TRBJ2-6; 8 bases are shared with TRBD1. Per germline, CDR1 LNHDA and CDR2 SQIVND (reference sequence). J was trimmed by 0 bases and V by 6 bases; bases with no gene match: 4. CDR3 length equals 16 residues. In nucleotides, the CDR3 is TGTGCCAGTAGACGGACAGGGCCCTCTGGGGCCAACGTCCTGACTTTC. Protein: CASRRTGPSGANVLTF.

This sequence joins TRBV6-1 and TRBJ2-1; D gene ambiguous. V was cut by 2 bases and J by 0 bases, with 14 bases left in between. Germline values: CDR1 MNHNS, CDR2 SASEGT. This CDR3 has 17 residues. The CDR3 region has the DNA TGTGCCAGCAGTGAACATAACACCCGGAGCTCCTACAATGAGCAGTTCTTC. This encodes CASSEHNTRSSYNEQFF.